This TCR beta chain originates from a study of tumor-infiltrating lymphocytes in primary liver carcinoma. Study-wide context: Enrolled patients were male and female, aged 30 to 69 years.

This CDR3 contains 17 residues. Germline V CDR1 and CDR2: MGHRA, YSYEKL. Starting from 500 ng of total RNA, TCR beta cDNA was produced with a primer in the constant region. Amplification in three nested multiplex PCR rounds with slightly modified ARM-PCR gave rise to TCR beta libraries. A C-beta reverse primer was combined with TRBV1-TRBV30 forward primers in the first two PCR rounds, and each round had roughly 9 cycles. Via MiXCR, TCRdb re-called the multiplex PCR reads, giving one row per CDR3 protein. Here the sample spans fewer than 350,000 distinct CDR3 sequences, 65% being singletons. Blood RNA came from unsorted whole blood; germline DNA was also extracted. Patients showed chronic HBV infection and an absence of prior treatment. The study's findings and limits: For tumor-adjacent and tumor-blood pairs, overlap was less than that seen for tumor region pairs. Since sampling was bulk and unsorted, CD4+ and CD8+ repertoires were not compared.

This clonotype was counted only a few times. Its specificity is not known. A junction boundary mismatches the germline segment, possibly from a read error. This chain connects TRBV4-1 to TRBJ2-1; 9 bases agree with TRBD1. The receptor comes from a man aged 40-50 years with primary liver carcinoma and hepatitis B virus infection. Material for sequencing was peripheral blood. CDR3 sequence (DNA): TGCGCCAGCAGCCGACAGGGGGGGGCTGGGGGTTACAGTGAGCAGTTCTTC. It codes for CASSRQGGAGGYSEQFF.